This T cell receptor beta chain was retrieved from a study of T-cell memory formation after mild COVID-19. Study background: TCR clusters were mostly donor specific.

A 5'RACE reaction primed in the constant segment made cDNA libraries of TCR alpha and TCR beta, and these carried sample barcodes and UMIs. Each CDR3 protein is one row after TCRdb ran MiXCR on the 5' RACE reads. The table records approximately 400,000 distinct CDR3 sequences, 15% to 20% of them present only once. Germline loops: CDR1 LGHNA, CDR2 YNFKEQ. V shed 0 bases and J 0 bases; nucleotides not matched to a gene: 5. The CDR3 is made up of 16 amino acids. This clonotype was observed at least ten times. The V and J genes are TRBV4-2 and TRBJ2-7, with 7 bases that match TRBD2. The receptor's source is a young man who had mild COVID-19 (a few samples of this study predate the infection). Cell type and time point are not known. The sequencing sample was made of PBMCs or a T cell subset sorted from them (not recorded which). The CDR3 loop reads CASSQDGGDFSYEQYF. Here the CDR3 DNA reads TGTGCCAGCAGCCAAGATGGGGGGGACTTCTCCTACGAGCAGTACTTC.